This T cell receptor (beta chain) was recorded in a study of blood T cell repertoires in COVID-19. Germline V CDR1 and CDR2: SGHTA, FQGTGA. CDR3 length: 15 residues. V shed 5 bases and J 6 bases; nucleotides not matched to a gene: 10. Clinical history reported by participants formed the basis on which cohorts were assigned. How the authors handled the data: Amplification with reference gene primers provided the estimates of nucleated cell counts. Measured with immunoSEQ multiplex PCR; TCRdb has only the in-frame clones, and not every one. V, J and clone size are those of that table, while D and trimming were read from the DNA. The table records 220,000 or so clones, approximately 90% of them present only once.

The chain is built from TRBV7-3 and TRBJ2-1, with 7 bases matching TRBD2. The TCR originated in a man in his fifties who had been exposed to COVID-19. Sequenced material: PBMCs or T cells enriched from blood (not recorded which). CDR3 coding DNA: TGTGCCAGCAGCCTCGGCAGCGGGGAGCGCAATGAGCAGTTCTTC. It specifies CASSLGSGERNEQFF.